The next 32 T cell receptor beta chains were all read from a single sample in a study of T-cell memory formation after mild COVID-19. Each CDR3 protein gets one entry after TCRdb re-called the 5' RACE reads with MiXCR. The repertoire holds about 360,000 distinct CDR3 sequences, approximately 15% seen once, with around a fifth in the top ten. Source material: PBMCs or a T cell subset sorted from them (not recorded which). The receptor source for this set is a man aged 18-30 years who had mild COVID-19 (a few samples of this study predate the infection). Cell type and time point are not known.

This clonotype was seen repeatedly, ten times or more. This chain connects TRBV7-2 to TRBJ2-7; D is perhaps TRBD1 (6 bases). This CDR3 comprises 15 residues. Germline V lookup: CDR1 SGHTA, CDR2 FQGNSA. The V end was cut by 9 bases, the J end by 1 base, with 19 bases between. The CDR3 sequence is CASRLQGEASYEQYF. The CDR3 nucleotides read TGTGCCAGTCGATTACAGGGCGAGGCTTCCTACGAGCAGTACTTC.

The V and J genes are TRBV4-3 and TRBJ1-2; tentative D call: TRBD1 (5 bases). The CDR3 extends over 17 amino acids. Trimming shortened V by 0 bases and J by 9 bases, and 23 bases separated the two germline ends. Germline V gene lookup returns CDR1 LGHNA and CDR2 YSLEER. This CDR3 reads CASSQEERQGTLLRYTF. CDR3 in DNA: TGCGCCAGCAGCCAAGAGGAGCGTCAGGGAACGCTTCTCCGCTACACCTTC.

This clonotype has at least ten counts. The chain uses TRBV7-9 and TRBJ1-2; D remains unclear. CDR1 and CDR2 (germline): SEHNR, FQNEAQ (reference sequence). With 4 bases removed from V and 7 bases from J, the gap between germline ends came to 10 bases. The CDR3 runs 12 residues. The CDR3 sequence is CASSSTDLGYTF. The CDR3 nucleotides are TGTGCCAGCAGCTCTACGGACCTTGGCTACACCTTC. Full variable domain (missing parts from reference TRBV7-9 and TRBJ1-2): DTGVSQNPRHKITKRGQNVTFRCDPISEHNRLYWYRQTLGQGPEFLTYFQNEAQLEKSRLLSDRFSAERPKGSFSTLEIQRTEQGDSAMYLCASSSTDLGYTFGSGTRLTVV.

The genes are TRBV19 and TRBJ1-1, with a weak D call TRBD1 (5 bases). Trimming removed 0 bases from V and 5 bases from J, with 10 bases in between. This CDR3 has 14 residues. Germline CDR1 is LNHDA and CDR2 is SQIVND (reference sequence). The CDR3 protein is CASSIDRRTTEAFF. The CDR3 DNA follows: TGTGCCAGTAGTATAGATCGGAGGACAACTGAAGCTTTCTTT.

V usage is TRBV14 and J usage is TRBJ1-1; D unclear. Germline CDR1 and CDR2: SGHDN and FVKESK. V was pared by 6 bases and J by 0 bases, with 14 bases between. The CDR3 covers 15 residues. The CDR3 spells CASSPLGHMNTEAFF. CDR3 nucleotide sequence: TGTGCCAGCAGTCCCCTTGGGCACATGAACACTGAAGCTTTCTTT.

The CDR3 DNA is TGTGCCACCAGTGATTTCTGGACCGGGGAGCTGTTTTTT. This codes for CATSDFWTGELFF. The rearrangement joins TRBV24-1 to TRBJ2-2, with D unclear. Germline-derived CDR1 and CDR2 are KGHDR and SFDVKD. V was clipped by 1 base and J by 5 bases, with 4 bases between them. This CDR3 has 13 residues.

The CDR3 DNA follows: TGTGCCAGCAGCCCGCGGACAGGGATCCGAGAGACCCAGTACTTC. It yields the protein CASSPRTGIRETQYF. The chain uses TRBV7-2 and TRBJ2-5; 8 positions agree with TRBD1. The CDR3 has 15 amino acids. Trimming removed 5 bases from V and 4 bases from J; junction bases left unmatched: 9. Germline loops: CDR1 SGHTA, CDR2 FQGNSA. Looking up the rest from reference TRBV7-2 and TRBJ2-5 gives the full variable domain: GAGVSQSPSNKVTEKGKDVELRCDPISGHTALYWYRQSLGQGLEFLIYFQGNSAPDKSGLPSDRFSAERTGGSVSTLTIQRTQQEDSAVYLCASSPRTGIRETQYFGPGTRLLVL.

The V gene is TRBV20-1, the J gene TRBJ2-5; D might be TRBD2 (5 bases). With 5 bases removed from V and 2 bases from J, the gap between germline ends came to 9 bases. The CDR3 is made up of 12 amino acids. Germline V lookup: CDR1 DFQATT, CDR2 SNEGSKA (reference sequence). The CDR3 loop is CSARTYQETQYF. DNA for the CDR3: TGCAGTGCTCGGACTTATCAAGAGACCCAGTACTTC.

This clonotype was seen a few times. The J gene is TRBJ2-2, the V gene TRBV7-9; D remains ambiguous. Looked up from germline, CDR1 is SEHNR and CDR2 is FQNEAQ (reference sequence). CDR3 size: 15 residues. The V gene lost 2 bases and the J gene lost 7 bases, with 14 bases spanning the gap. This CDR3 reads CASSLILFEGGELFF. CDR3 in DNA: TGTGCCAGCAGCTTAATCTTATTTGAAGGCGGGGAGCTGTTTTTT.

This clonotype was detected many times. The chain links TRBV7-9 to TRBJ2-7, with no clear D. V was pared by 1 base and J by 0 bases, with 7 bases between. Looked up from germline, CDR1 is SEHNR and CDR2 is FQNEAQ (reference sequence). This CDR3 region has 14 residues. CDR3 in amino acids: CASSLVASSYEQYF. For the CDR3, the DNA is TGTGCCAGCAGCTTAGTAGCTAGCTCCTACGAGCAGTACTTC.

This clonotype was recorded a few times. The rearrangement uses TRBV12-3 or TRBV12-4 and TRBJ1-1, with D possibly TRBD1 on 5 matching bases. The CDR3 runs 14 residues. V lost 7 bases, J lost 0 bases, and 12 bases lay in between. The CDR3 coding sequence is TGTGCCAGCACCCTGGGGCCCATGAACACTGAAGCTTTCTTT. Its translation is CASTLGPMNTEAFF.

This clonotype appeared many times. The chain has TRBV24-1 and TRBJ2-6; D gene uncertain. Trimming shortened V by 0 bases and J by 2 bases, and 10 bases separated the two germline ends. This CDR3 is 17 amino acids long. Germline CDR1 and CDR2: KGHDR and SFDVKD. CDR3 residues: CATSDLPGQPGANVLTF. Here the CDR3 DNA reads TGTGCCACCAGTGATTTGCCCGGGCAGCCTGGGGCCAACGTCCTGACTTTC.

This clonotype was seen a handful of times. The chain has TRBV7-8 and TRBJ2-1, with D hard to call. Trimming pared 5 bases from V and 6 bases from J, leaving 17 bases between. This CDR3 comprises 15 residues. Germline CDR1 and CDR2: SGHVS and FQNEAQ. Written as DNA, the CDR3 is TGTGCCAGCAGCCCAGGCACAACGGCAGGCAATGAGCAGTTCTTC. Translation gives CASSPGTTAGNEQFF.

The chain has TRBV18 and TRBJ1-6; possible D gene TRBD1, 6 bases. Between the trimmed V and J ends, which lost 1 base and 7 bases, there was a span of 14 bases. The CDR3 consists of 16 residues. In germline, CDR1 is KGHSH, CDR2 LQKENI. As DNA, the CDR3 is TGTGCCAGCTCACCACGCCCAGGGGCAGGGAATTCACCCCTCCACTTT. Its translation is CASSPRPGAGNSPLHF.

This clonotype was seen repeatedly, ten times or more. The chain joins TRBV5-1 to TRBJ2-3; 9 bases align to TRBD1. CDR1 is SGHRS and CDR2 is YFSETQ in the germline V gene. The CDR3 runs to 18 residues. V dropped 3 bases and J dropped 1; count of bases not matched to a gene: 12. This chain's CDR3 is CASSSQGALGLGTDTQYF. The CDR3, as DNA: TGCGCCAGCAGCTCACAGGGGGCCCTTGGATTGGGCACAGATACGCAGTATTTT.

The CDR3 loop reads CASSRGPVEAFF. CDR3 DNA: TGTGCCAGCAGCCGGGGTCCCGTAGAAGCTTTCTTT. The rearrangement uses TRBV7-9 and TRBJ1-1; D gene ambiguous. This CDR3 region has 12 residues. The V gene lost 5 bases and the J gene lost 8 bases, with 12 bases spanning the gap. Per germline, CDR1 SEHNR and CDR2 FQNEAQ (reference sequence).

This clonotype was detected only a few times. The chain uses TRBV27 and TRBJ2-7; tentative D call: TRBD1 (5 bases). The V gene lost 2 bases and the J gene lost 4 bases, with 12 bases spanning the gap. In germline, CDR1 is MNHEY, CDR2 SMNVEV (reference sequence). The CDR3 spans 14 residues. In DNA form, the CDR3 reads TGTGCCAGCAGTTTAGGGGCTTACCGATACGAGCAGTACTTC. It yields the protein CASSLGAYRYEQYF.

This clonotype was seen only a few times. J is TRBJ2-5 and V is TRBV9; D gene uncertain. The CDR3 has 14 amino acids. Per the germline V gene, CDR1 is SGDLS and CDR2 is YYNGEE. V lost 7 bases, J lost 6 bases, and 19 bases lay in between. CDR3 sequence: CASSNSPIGKTQYF. The CDR3 coding sequence is TGTGCCAGCTCGAACAGCCCGATAGGGAAGACCCAGTACTTC. Based on the CDR3 plus reference TRBV9 and TRBJ2-5, the full variable domain is DSGVTQTPKHLITATGQRVTLRCSPRSGDLSVYWYQQSLDQGLQFLIQYYNGEERAKGNILERFSAQQFPDLHSELNLSSLELGDSALYFCASSNSPIGKTQYFGPGTRLLVL.

This clonotype was found a few times. The CDR3 here is CASRFGLANTGELFF. In DNA form, the CDR3 reads TGTGCCAGCAGGTTCGGACTCGCGAACACCGGGGAGCTGTTTTTT. The chain uses TRBV7-2 and TRBJ2-2; perhaps TRBD2 as D (5 bases). Between the trimmed V and J ends, which lost 6 bases and 0 bases, there was a span of 11 bases. This CDR3 spans 15 amino acids. From germline, CDR1 is SGHTA and CDR2 FQGNSA.

This clonotype was seen a few times. The chain joins TRBV28 to TRBJ1-3; no clear D gene. V dropped 11 bases and J dropped 0 bases, with 14 bases sitting between them. The CDR3 is made up of 14 amino acids. Germline CDR1 and CDR2: MDHEN and SYDVKM. The CDR3 is CAGSWSLSGNTIYF. The CDR3, as DNA: TGTGCCGGGTCGTGGTCCCTCTCTGGAAACACCATATATTTT.

This clonotype was seen many times. The chain couples TRBV2 to TRBJ2-7; D is unresolved. V lost 2 bases to trimming and J lost 4 bases, with 15 bases between them. Per germline, CDR1 SNHLY and CDR2 FYNNEI. This CDR3 region has 15 residues. The CDR3 loop reads CASSEIGTPFYEQYF. CDR3 nucleotides: TGTGCCAGCAGTGAAATCGGCACTCCGTTTTACGAGCAGTACTTC. The full variable domain, completed using reference TRBV2 and TRBJ2-7, is EPEVTQTPSHQVTQMGQEVILRCVPISNHLYFYWYRQILGQKVEFLVSFYNNEISEKSEIFDDQFSVERPDGSNFTLKIRSTKLEDSAMYFCASSEIGTPFYEQYFGPGTRLTVT.

V is TRBV12-3 or TRBV12-4 and J is TRBJ2-7; D is tentatively TRBD1 or TRBD2 (5 bases each). This CDR3 region has 14 residues. V shed 6 bases and J shed 3 bases, with 15 bases lying between them. The CDR3 here is CASSIGTSFYEQYF. CDR3 in DNA: TGTGCCAGCAGCATCGGGACCTCCTTCTACGAGCAGTACTTC.

For the CDR3, the DNA is TGTGCCAGCATTTCGGGGCGACAGGACGAGACCCAGTACTTC. Encoded protein: CASISGRQDETQYF. The chain employs TRBV6-6 and TRBJ2-5; tentatively, D is TRBD1 (6 bases). Per the germline V gene, CDR1 is MNHNY and CDR2 is SVGAGI (reference sequence). V lost 7 bases and J lost 5, with 17 bases in between. The length of the CDR3 is 14 residues.

This clonotype was picked up many times. The chain couples TRBV5-8 to TRBJ2-5; D unresolved. Germline CDR1 is SGHTS and CDR2 is YDEGEE. Trimming left V 4 bases short and J 5 bases short, with 12 bases between. The CDR3 is 13 residues long. The CDR3 DNA reads TGTGCCAGCAGCCGACACCTGGGGGAGACCCAGTACTTC. Its translation: CASSRHLGETQYF. The variable domain in full, with the rest retrieved from reference TRBV5-8 and TRBJ2-5, is EAGVTQSPTHLIKTRGQQATLRCSPISGHTSVYWYQQALGLGLQFLLWYDEGEERNRGNFPPRFSGRQFPNYSSELNVNALELEDSALYLCASSRHLGETQYFGPGTRLLVL.

The genes are TRBV7-9 and TRBJ1-3; no clear D. The CDR3 spans 11 residues. Trimming left V 6 bases short and J 7 bases short, with 7 bases between. CDR1 is SEHNR, CDR2 FQNEAQ, per germline (reference sequence). CDR3 region: CASRKSNTIYF. CDR3 sequence (DNA): TGTGCCAGCAGGAAGAGTAACACCATATATTTT. The full variable domain, in which reference TRBV7-9 and TRBJ1-3 provide the parts outside the CDR3, is DTGVSQNPRHKITKRGQNVTFRCDPISEHNRLYWYRQTLGQGPEFLTYFQNEAQLEKSRLLSDRFSAERPKGSFSTLEIQRTEQGDSAMYLCASRKSNTIYFGEGSWLTVV.

This clonotype was counted between two and nine times. The chain employs TRBV7-8 and TRBJ2-3, with D possibly called TRBD1 or TRBD2 (5 bases each). Trimming cost V 5 bases and J 4 bases, with 22 bases left between them. From germline, CDR1 is SGHVS and CDR2 FQNEAQ. The CDR3 has 17 amino acids. The CDR3 nucleotides are TGTGCCAGCAGCGGAGGAAGTTTATTTTTGGGGGCAGATACGCAGTATTTT. Translated, it gives CASSGGSLFLGADTQYF.

This chain joins TRBV9 and TRBJ2-4, with D possibly TRBD2 on 6 matching bases. The V gene lost 3 bases and the J gene lost 6 bases, with 13 bases spanning the gap. CDR3 length: 14 amino acids. Germline values: CDR1 SGDLS, CDR2 YYNGEE. CDR3 amino acids: CASSAPGVGNIQYF. CDR3 DNA: TGTGCCAGCAGCGCCCCGGGGGTAGGAAACATTCAGTACTTC.

The rearrangement uses TRBV10-3 and TRBJ1-4; D uncertain. Germline V lookup: CDR1 ENHRY, CDR2 SYGVKD. The V end was cut by 6 bases, the J end by 6 bases, with 8 bases between. This CDR3 is built from 12 residues. This CDR3 reads CAISNKDEKLFF. In nucleotides, the CDR3 is TGTGCCATCAGCAACAAGGATGAAAAACTGTTTTTT.

The chain uses TRBV12-3 or TRBV12-4 and TRBJ2-1, with D hard to call. The V end was cut by 4 bases, the J end by 10 bases, with 8 bases between. The length of the CDR3 is 11 residues. CDR3 sequence reads: CASSSINEQFF. The CDR3, as DNA: TGTGCCAGCAGTTCGATAAACGAGCAGTTCTTC.

As concerns this clonotype: This may be a read error: a much more frequent sequence differs by one nucleotide. This chain uses TRBV29-1 with TRBJ2-3; tentatively, D is TRBD1 (5 bases). Trimming removed 7 bases at V and 6 bases at J, with 11 bases between. The CDR3 runs 11 residues. Germline values: CDR1 SQVTM, CDR2 ANQGSEA. The CDR3 DNA sequence: TGCAGCGCCCAGGGAATTGATACGCAGTATTTT. This encodes CSAQGIDTQYF.

This clonotype was counted many times. The chain links TRBV19 to TRBJ1-5; D remains unclear. The CDR3 has 13 amino acids. The V end lost 3 bases, the J end lost 7 bases, and 10 bases lay between the germline ends. Germline CDR1 and CDR2: LNHDA and SQIVND (reference sequence). Here the CDR3 DNA reads TGTGCCAGTAGTATTGTTGAGCGCCAGCCCCAGCATTTT. This codes for CASSIVERQPQHF.

J is TRBJ1-6 and V is TRBV29-1; no firm D call. V lost 8 bases and J 7 bases, leaving 15 bases between the germline ends. This CDR3 is 13 amino acids long. In germline, CDR1 is SQVTM, CDR2 ANQGSEA. The CDR3, as DNA: TGCAGCCGGCTAGACATAAGAAATTCACCCCTCCACTTT. This gives the protein CSRLDIRNSPLHF.